The 31 T cell receptor beta chains presented below share a single source sample, sequenced in a study of shared clonotypes between healthy human individuals. Profiled with immunoSEQ multiplex PCR; TCRdb holds only in-frame clones, not every one. Here the sample spans around 1,000,000 clones, roughly 80% being singletons. The specimen sequenced was memory CD4+ T cells from PBMCs. Subset indicated: CD45RA-negative fraction. These receptors were taken from a young man in good health. Some clones in this sample may be carry-over from other donors' samples.

The rearrangement uses TRBV7-9 and TRBJ2-4; D gene unclear. V lost 3 bases, J lost 8 bases, and 20 bases lay in between. CDR3 length equals 16 residues. CDR1 SEHNR and CDR2 FQNEAQ come from the germline V gene (reference sequence). The CDR3 DNA follows: TGTGCCAGCAGCTTCGGGCCGATAGACGCTTTCGACATTCAGTACTTC. This sequence encodes CASSFGPIDAFDIQYF.

This chain uses TRBV7-9 with TRBJ2-7; D is perhaps TRBD2 (6 bases). The length of the CDR3 is 15 residues. Per the germline V gene, CDR1 is SEHNR and CDR2 is FQNEAQ (reference sequence). The germline V and J ends were trimmed by 5 bases and 1 base, with 15 bases remaining between them. In DNA form, the CDR3 reads TGTGCCAGCAGCCCTGCGGGGTTTAATTCCTACGAGCAGTACTTC. It specifies CASSPAGFNSYEQYF.

This chain's CDR3 is CASQASAGFRGYTF. CDR3 coding DNA: TGTGCCAGCCAGGCCTCGGCGGGTTTTCGTGGCTACACCTTC. V and J are TRBV2 and TRBJ1-2; D remains unclear. The V and J ends lost 8 bases and 7 bases respectively, with 20 bases between them. The CDR3 totals 14 residues. CDR1 and CDR2 (germline): SNHLY, FYNNEI.

This clone came up a few times. This chain connects TRBV5-5 to TRBJ2-7, with no clear D. V shed 3 bases and J shed 3 bases, with 7 bases lying between them. CDR1 and CDR2 from the germline V gene are SGHKS and YYEKEE (reference sequence). The CDR3 extends over 12 amino acids. The CDR3 here is CASSSQNYEQYF. The DNA of the CDR3 is TGTGCCAGCAGCTCACAGAACTACGAGCAGTACTTC.

The chain employs TRBV21-1 and TRBJ2-7; the D call of TRBD2 is as the table states it, not checked on the DNA. TRBV21-1 is an annotated pseudogene. The CDR3 is 14 amino acids. The CDR3 nucleotides read TGTGCCAGCAGCAAGGGGGAGGGCCACCACGAGCAGTACTTC. Translation gives CASSKGEGHHEQYF.

V and J are TRBV27 and TRBJ2-2; D is possibly TRBD2 (6 bases). Germline CDR1 and CDR2: MNHEY and SMNVEV (reference sequence). V was cut by 3 bases and J by 0 bases, with 11 bases left in between. The CDR3 is 16 amino acids. As DNA, the CDR3 is TGTGCCAGCAGTTTCTTAGCGGTCGCGAACACCGGGGAGCTGTTTTTT. This gives the protein CASSFLAVANTGELFF.

This chain links TRBV5-4 with TRBJ2-7; perhaps TRBD2 as D (6 bases). Germline V gives CDR1 SGHNT, CDR2 YYREEE (reference sequence). The CDR3 covers 14 residues. Deletions cut 4 bases from V and 5 bases from J, with 16 bases between. Here the CDR3 reads CASSPARGIHEQYF. As DNA, the CDR3 is TGTGCCAGCAGCCCGGCCCGGGGGATCCACGAGCAGTACTTC. The whole variable domain, filled in from reference TRBV5-4 and TRBJ2-7, reads ETGVTQSPTHLIKTRGQQVTLRCSSQSGHNTVSWYQQALGQGPQFIFQYYREEENGRGNFPPRFSGLQFPNYSSELNVNALELDDSALYLCASSPARGIHEQYFGPGTRLTVT.

To note about this clone: A clone one base away is much larger, so this may be a read error. The chain carries TRBV2 and TRBJ2-1; 8 nucleotides align to TRBD2. V lost 6 bases to trimming and J lost 2 bases; unmatched junction nucleotides: 3. The V gene's germline CDR1 is SNHLY and CDR2 FYNNEI. The CDR3 is 14 amino acids. The CDR3 DNA follows: TGTGCCAGCAGACTAGCGGTAACCTACAATGAGCAGTTCTTC. Residues: CASRLAVTYNEQFF.

About this clone: The same CDR3 also results from other DNA sequences found in this sample. The chain has TRBV5-1 and TRBJ2-7, with a tentative D call TRBD1 (6 bases). This CDR3 contains 13 residues. Germline V gives CDR1 SGHRS, CDR2 YFSETQ. The V gene lost 3 bases and the J gene lost 3 bases, with 10 bases spanning the gap. DNA of the CDR3: TGCGCCAGCAGCTCCCTACAGGGCTACGAGCAGTACTTC. Protein product: CASSSLQGYEQYF. The full variable domain, its missing parts supplied by reference TRBV5-1 and TRBJ2-7, is KAGVTQTPRYLIKTRGQQVTLSCSPISGHRSVSWYQQTPGQGLQFLFEYFSETQRNKGNFPGRFSGRQFSNSRSEMNVSTLELGDSALYLCASSSLQGYEQYFGPGTRLTVT.

The V and J genes are TRBV28 and TRBJ1-3; weak D call: TRBD1 (6 bases). The CDR3 covers 17 residues. In germline, CDR1 is MDHEN, CDR2 SYDVKM. Trimming stripped 6 bases from V and 0 bases from J, with 18 bases between. CDR3 bases: TGTGCCAGCAGAATCAGGGGAGGGTCGAACTCTGGAAACACCATATATTTT. Its protein is CASRIRGGSNSGNTIYF.

The V call is TRBV19, the J call TRBJ1-5, with D uncertain. The CDR3 is made up of 13 amino acids. The ends were cut back, 4 bases at V and 4 bases at J, with 8 bases in the middle. CDR1 is LNHDA, CDR2 SQIVND, per germline (reference sequence). DNA of the CDR3: TGTGCCAGTAGTAGATCGGATAATCAGCCCCAGCATTTT. Its protein product is CASSRSDNQPQHF.

V gene TRBV5-6 combines with J gene TRBJ2-7; perhaps TRBD1 as D (6 bases). V gave up 2 bases and J gave up 2 bases, with 11 bases separating them. Germline V gives CDR1 SGHDT, CDR2 YYEEEE. The CDR3 consists of 14 residues. CDR3 nucleotides: TGTGCCAGCAGCTTTCGGGACACCGCCTACGAGCAGTACTTC. It translates to CASSFRDTAYEQYF.

The V and J genes are TRBV28 and TRBJ2-7; D is unclear. V was shortened by 11 bases and J by 1 base, with 15 bases between the two germline ends. Germline V CDR1 and CDR2: MDHEN, SYDVKM. The CDR3 is 13 amino acids. CDR3 in amino acids: CALTGHGSYEQYF. DNA for the CDR3: TGTGCCCTCACCGGTCACGGATCCTACGAGCAGTACTTC.

The chain joins TRBV6-6 to TRBJ1-2; D might be TRBD1 (5 bases). V was trimmed by 0 bases and J by 3 bases, leaving 8 bases between them. The CDR3 covers 14 residues. Germline assignment: CDR1 MNHNY and CDR2 SVGAGI (reference sequence). The CDR3 loop reads CASSYSEGDYGYTF. In DNA, the CDR3 is TGTGCCAGCAGTTACTCGGAAGGGGACTATGGCTACACCTTC.

The V gene is TRBV5-5, the J gene TRBJ2-5; 7 nucleotides align to TRBD2. J lost 5 bases, V lost 6 bases, and 13 bases had no gene match. The CDR3 is made up of 15 amino acids. Germline V gene lookup returns CDR1 SGHKS and CDR2 YYEKEE (reference sequence). This chain's CDR3 is CASIPSAGEGETQYF. Here the CDR3 DNA reads TGTGCCAGCATCCCCTCGGCGGGAGAAGGGGAGACCCAGTACTTC.

This chain joins TRBV15 and TRBJ1-2; D is unresolved. The CDR3 totals 13 residues. V gave up 2 bases and J gave up 0 bases, with 4 bases separating them. Germline V gene data show CDR1 as LNHNV and CDR2 as YYDKDF (reference sequence). The CDR3 here is CATSRPPNYGYTF. For the CDR3, the DNA is TGTGCCACCAGCAGACCTCCTAACTATGGCTACACCTTC.

This clone showed up just a few times. The chain carries TRBV18 and TRBJ2-6; D is unclear. The length of the CDR3 is 12 residues. Trimming removed 3 bases from V and 11 bases from J, with 8 bases in between. CDR1 is KGHSH, CDR2 LQKENI, per germline. The CDR3 nucleotides are TGTGCCAGCTCACCTCGATTAGACGTCCTGACTTTC. Protein: CASSPRLDVLTF.

The chain has TRBV19 and TRBJ1-1; the D is unclear. Germline CDR1 and CDR2: LNHDA and SQIVND (reference sequence). V was cut by 0 bases and J by 4 bases, with 9 bases left in between. This CDR3 has 14 residues. The DNA of the CDR3 is TGTGCCAGTAGTATAGACAGGTGGGGCACTGAAGCTTTCTTT. It codes for CASSIDRWGTEAFF.

The chain carries TRBV19 and TRBJ1-5; possible D gene TRBD1, 6 bases. CDR1 is LNHDA and CDR2 is SQIVND in the germline V gene (reference sequence). The CDR3 spans 18 residues. Trimming stripped 4 bases from V and 0 bases from J, with 19 bases between. CDR3 amino acids: CASSRGGQSRYSNQPQHF. The CDR3 region has the DNA TGTGCCAGTAGTAGGGGAGGACAGAGCAGATATAGCAATCAGCCCCAGCATTTT.

Notes on this clone: The same CDR3 arises from other DNA sequences in this sample as well. The gene calls are TRBV4-1 and TRBJ2-7, with 8 nucleotides matching TRBD1. The CDR3 is 14 amino acids. Germline V gene lookup returns CDR1 MGHRA and CDR2 YSYEKL. V gave up 3 bases and J gave up 2 bases; unmatched junction bases: 3. The CDR3, as DNA: TGCGCCAGCAGCCAGGGGACAGGCCCCTACGAGCAGTACTTC. Its translation is CASSQGTGPYEQYF.

The chain links TRBV5-1 to TRBJ2-2, with TRBD2 as a possible D gene (5 bases). With 7 bases removed from V and 2 bases from J, the gap between germline ends came to 15 bases. The CDR3 is 15 amino acids. Germline loops: CDR1 SGHRS, CDR2 YFSETQ. The CDR3 is CASSPLGRNTGELFF. The CDR3, as DNA: TGCGCCAGCTCCCCGCTGGGGAGAAACACCGGGGAGCTGTTTTTT. Combining the CDR3 with reference TRBV5-1 and TRBJ2-2 gives the whole variable domain KAGVTQTPRYLIKTRGQQVTLSCSPISGHRSVSWYQQTPGQGLQFLFEYFSETQRNKGNFPGRFSGRQFSNSRSEMNVSTLELGDSALYLCASSPLGRNTGELFFGEGSRLTVL.

The rearrangement uses TRBV6-1 and TRBJ1-2, with D unclear. The CDR3 is 15 amino acids. V shed 1 base and J shed 1 base, with 10 bases lying between them. Germline values: CDR1 MNHNS, CDR2 SASEGT. CDR3 bases: TGTGCCAGCAGTGAAGGTCACAGCTTTAACTATGGCTACACCTTC. It translates to CASSEGHSFNYGYTF.

This clone appeared a few times. V is TRBV28 and J is TRBJ2-5; D may match TRBD1 or TRBD2 (5 bases each). Trimming stripped 4 bases from V and 5 bases from J, with 11 bases between. The CDR3 length is 13 residues. Germline V gene data show CDR1 as MDHEN and CDR2 as SYDVKM. CDR3 sequence: CASSSGALETQYF. CDR3 DNA sequence: TGTGCCAGCAGTTCCGGGGCCTTGGAGACCCAGTACTTC.

V and J are TRBV5-1 and TRBJ1-1; D unclear. This CDR3 is built from 14 residues. The germline V gene encodes CDR1 SGHRS and CDR2 YFSETQ. V lost 0 bases, J lost 4 bases, and 10 bases lay in between. CDR3 in DNA: TGCGCCAGCAGCTTGGCTTGGGCATCCACTGAAGCTTTCTTT. It codes for CASSLAWASTEAFF.

About this clone: This likely reflects a read error, since a far larger clone is one base away. The same CDR3 arises from other DNA sequences in this sample as well. The chain couples TRBV30 to TRBJ1-1; no clear D gene. The CDR3 consists of 12 residues. Looked up from germline, CDR1 is GTSNPN and CDR2 is SVGIG (reference sequence). Deletions cut 5 bases from V and 1 base from J, with 8 bases between. The CDR3 DNA follows: TGTGCCTGGGCCCCAGGGAACACTGAAGCTTTCTTT. Translating gives CAWAPGNTEAFF. The variable domain in full, with the rest retrieved from reference TRBV30 and TRBJ1-1, is SQTIHQWPATLVQPVGSPLSLECTVEGTSNPNLYWYRQAAGRGLQLLFYSVGIGQISSEVPQNLSASRPQDRQFILSSKKLLLSDSGFYLCAWAPGNTEAFFGQGTRLTVV.

The rearrangement links TRBV7-2 to TRBJ2-5; 9 bases agree with TRBD2. After removal of 5 bases from V and 1 base from J, the junction contained 5 bases not matched to a gene. CDR1 is SGHTA and CDR2 is FQGNSA in the germline V gene. This CDR3 is built from 15 residues. The chain's CDR3 is CASSGRREGQETQYF. CDR3 in DNA: TGTGCCAGCAGCGGACGGCGGGAGGGCCAAGAGACCCAGTACTTC.

This clone was observed a single time. The CDR3 sequence is CASSDPPDRVWRGEQYF. The CDR3 DNA reads as TGTGCCAGCAGTGACCCCCCCGACAGGGTATGGAGAGGCGAGCAGTACTTC. This rearrangement joins TRBV6-4 to TRBJ2-7, with TRBD1 matching 7 bases. J lost 6 bases, V lost 2 bases, and 16 bases had no gene match. CDR1 and CDR2 from the germline V gene are MRHNA and SNTAGT. There are 17 residues in the CDR3.

A note on this clone: Other nucleotide sequences from this sample produce the same CDR3. This chain connects TRBV28 to TRBJ2-1; D not resolved. Germline V CDR1 and CDR2: MDHEN, SYDVKM. CDR3 size: 12 residues. Trimming removed 2 bases at V and 4 bases at J, with 3 bases between. The CDR3 here is CASSLTYNEQFF. The CDR3 DNA follows: TGTGCCAGCAGTTTAACATACAATGAGCAGTTCTTC. The whole variable domain, filled in from reference TRBV28 and TRBJ2-1, reads DVKVTQSSRYLVKRTGEKVFLECVQDMDHENMFWYRQDPGLGLRLIYFSYDVKMKEKGDIPEGYSVSREKKERFSLILESASTNQTSMYLCASSLTYNEQFFGPGTRLTVL.

Here the CDR3 DNA reads TGTGCCAGCAGTGAAACGCGGCACAGGGCTGGAGAGCAGTACTTC. This codes for CASSETRHRAGEQYF. This sequence joins TRBV2 and TRBJ2-7, with D possibly being TRBD1 (6 bases). Germline-derived CDR1 and CDR2 are SNHLY and FYNNEI. This CDR3 comprises 15 residues. V lost 2 bases and J lost 7, with 18 bases in between.

About this clone itself: A much larger clone differs from this one at a single base, so this may be a read error. Other DNA sequences from this sample encode an identical CDR3 as well. The rearrangement uses TRBV7-9 and TRBJ1-1; unclear D gene. The germline V gene encodes CDR1 SEHNR and CDR2 FQNEAQ (reference sequence). The CDR3 has 14 residues. Trimming removed 1 base at V and 1 base at J, with 7 bases between. CDR3 residues: CASSLVRGNTEAFF. The CDR3 bases are TGTGCCAGCAGCTTAGTTCGAGGGAACACTGAAGCTTTCTTT.

This clone has just a few counts. In DNA form, the CDR3 reads TGTGCCAGCAGCGGACAGGGGGCGATAAATCAGCCCCAGCATTTT. Its translation: CASSGQGAINQPQHF. The rearrangement uses TRBV7-2 and TRBJ1-5; TRBD1 aligns across 11 bases. After removal of 5 bases from V and 4 bases from J, the junction contained 4 bases not matched to a gene. The CDR3 spans 15 residues. Germline V gene lookup returns CDR1 SGHTA and CDR2 FQGNSA.